This paragraph reports one T cell receptor beta chain. Its specificity is not known. The data originate from a study of cytomegalovirus exposure and HLA in healthy donors. Study conclusions and caveats: Available immune exposure information was restricted to CMV serostatus only. A missense DCLRE1C variant was associated with V- and J-gene trimming of TCR beta chains in a later analysis, and an independent cohort replicated the association. Donors were assumed by presence/absence analyses to have roughly uniform sequencing depth.

The primer mix had 60 Vbeta and 13 Jbeta primers. Libraries were prepared by immunoSEQ multiplex PCR; TCRdb keeps only in-frame clonotypes and omits some of them. The sample records about 160,000 clones, approximately 85% being singletons. Germline trimming cut 7 bases from V and 5 bases from J; bases unmatched to any gene: 18. CDR1 is SGHAT and CDR2 is FQNNGV in the germline V gene. The CDR3 loop spans 18 amino acids. The specimen was PBMCs. This receptor was obtained from a girl aged 2-10 years in good health and CMV-seropositive. The chain uses TRBV11-2 and TRBJ2-5, with TRBD2 matching 11 bases. CDR3 DNA sequence: TGTGCCAGCAAGGACTTAGCGGGAGGGCCCCCAAGTAGCGAGACCCAGTACTTC. Translation gives CASKDLAGGPPSSETQYF.